These 32 T cell receptor beta chains originate from one sample sequenced in a study of lymphopenia after photon versus proton radiotherapy. Libraries were prepared by immunoSEQ multiplex PCR; TCRdb keeps only in-frame clonotypes and omits some of them. Here the sample spans approximately 30,000 clones, roughly four fifths being singletons. This specimen was peripheral blood, taken from a patient treated with photon-based radiotherapy. The source of these receptors is a man in his fifties or sixties with gastric cancer.

This chain connects TRBV5-5 to TRBJ2-5, with D perhaps matching TRBD1 (6 bases). The CDR3 has 15 residues. From germline, CDR1 is SGHKS and CDR2 YYEKEE (reference sequence). Trimming cost V 4 bases and J 2 bases, with 15 bases left between them. The CDR3 is CASSPIGQPQETQYF. The DNA for the CDR3 is TGTGCCAGCAGCCCAATAGGACAGCCTCAAGAGACCCAGTACTTC. Full variable domain (rest looked up from reference TRBV5-5 and TRBJ2-5): DAGVTQSPTHLIKTRGQQVTLRCSPISGHKSVSWYQQVLGQGPQFIFQYYEKEERGRGNFPDRFSARQFPNYSSELNVNALLLGDSALYLCASSPIGQPQETQYFGPGTRLLVL.

Only one count was recorded for this clone. The V and J genes are TRBV5-4 and TRBJ2-1; 10 bases fit TRBD2. With V trimmed by 0 bases and J by 9 bases, 6 bases remained unmatched. There are 15 residues in the CDR3. Germline V lookup: CDR1 SGHNT, CDR2 YYREEE (reference sequence). The CDR3 is CASSLVSSGGSEQFF. CDR3 DNA: TGTGCCAGCAGCTTGGTTTCTAGCGGGGGCAGTGAGCAGTTCTTC. The whole variable domain, filled in from reference TRBV5-4 and TRBJ2-1, reads ETGVTQSPTHLIKTRGQQVTLRCSSQSGHNTVSWYQQALGQGPQFIFQYYREEENGRGNFPPRFSGLQFPNYSSELNVNALELDDSALYLCASSLVSSGGSEQFFGPGTRLTVL.

The chain carries TRBV7-2 and TRBJ2-5; TRBD2 matches at 12 bases. The CDR3 covers 16 residues. J was trimmed by 5 bases and V by 4 bases; bases with no gene match: 8. The germline gives CDR1 SGHTA, CDR2 FQGNSA. The DNA for the CDR3 is TGTGCCAGCAGCTCTAGCGGGGGGGCCAGAGTGGAGACCCAGTACTTC. Its protein is CASSSSGGARVETQYF.

The chain couples TRBV21-1 to TRBJ2-3; TRBD1, the table's D call, was not compared with the DNA. TRBV21-1 is a recognized pseudogene. This CDR3 contains 18 residues. The CDR3 nucleotides are TGTGCCAGCAGCAAAGATGGGCCAGGGGAGAGCACCACAGATACGCAGTATTTT. This codes for CASSKDGPGESTTDTQYF.

This clone turned up a few times. This chain uses TRBV11-2 with TRBJ1-2; 8 bases are a match to TRBD1. CDR1 and CDR2 (germline): SGHAT, FQNNGV. With 5 bases clipped from V and 7 bases from J, the junction kept 12 bases outside the gene matches. The CDR3 contains 15 residues. In DNA, the CDR3 is TGTGCCAGCAGCCCTACCAGGACAGGGTACGGTGGCTACACCTTC. Translated: CASSPTRTGYGGYTF.

This CDR3 reads CASSLRSYYGYTF. DNA of the CDR3: TGTGCCAGCAGTTTGCGTTCCTACTATGGCTACACCTTC. The chain has TRBV27 and TRBJ1-2; D not resolved. The CDR3 totals 13 residues. Germline CDR1 reads MNHEY; CDR2 reads SMNVEV (reference sequence). The V end was cut by 3 bases, the J end by 3 bases, with 8 bases between.

The genes are TRBV5-8 and TRBJ1-1; D is undetermined. CDR1 is SGHTS and CDR2 is YDEGEE in the germline V gene. Trimming shortened V by 4 bases and J by 8 bases, and 9 bases separated the two germline ends. The CDR3 spans 11 residues. This CDR3 is CASSRYVEAFF. The CDR3 DNA sequence: TGTGCCAGCAGCCGGTACGTGGAAGCTTTCTTT.

This clone was counted a few times. The V call is TRBV5-1, the J call TRBJ2-3; D perhaps matches TRBD1 (5 bases). V was clipped by 2 bases and J by 4 bases, with 8 bases between them. The CDR3 covers 13 residues. From germline, CDR1 is SGHRS and CDR2 YFSETQ. Here the CDR3 reads CASSLRGSDTQYF. The CDR3 DNA follows: TGCGCCAGCAGCTTAAGGGGCTCAGATACGCAGTATTTT.

The CDR3 DNA is TGTGCCAGCAGTCTTAGCGGGGGCACAGATACGCAGTATTTT. This gives the protein CASSLSGGTDTQYF. The rearrangement uses TRBV7-9 and TRBJ2-3; 8 bases are a match to TRBD2. The CDR3 spans 14 residues. V gave up 6 bases and J gave up 1 base; unmatched junction bases: 3. Germline V gives CDR1 SEHNR, CDR2 FQNEAQ (reference sequence).

The CDR3 sequence: CASSLGVAGGNEQFF. Here the CDR3 DNA reads TGTGCCAGCAGCCTGGGGGTAGCGGGGGGCAATGAGCAGTTCTTC. The V call is TRBV5-8, the J call TRBJ2-1, with 10 bases that match TRBD2. The CDR3 consists of 15 residues. V lost 4 bases and J lost 6; bases outside the gene matches: 7. CDR1 SGHTS and CDR2 YDEGEE come from the germline V gene.

The CDR3 sequence is CAIRERVGSGELFF. The DNA for the CDR3 is TGTGCCATCAGGGAGCGTGTCGGGTCCGGGGAGCTGTTTTTT. J is TRBJ2-2 and V is TRBV10-3; no clear D gene. V was cut by 6 bases and J by 6 bases, with 14 bases left in between. Germline CDR1 reads ENHRY; CDR2 reads SYGVKD. This CDR3 comprises 14 residues.

The rearrangement joins TRBV7-3 to TRBJ2-7; either TRBD1 or TRBD2 may supply D (5 bases each). The V end was cut by 2 bases, the J end by 1 base, with 12 bases between. The germline CDR1 and CDR2 sequences are SGHTA and FQGTGA. The CDR3 has 15 residues. The CDR3 region is CASSLAPGGSYEQYF. CDR3 bases: TGTGCCAGCAGCTTAGCCCCTGGGGGTTCCTACGAGCAGTACTTC. The full variable domain, with the rest looked up from reference TRBV7-3 and TRBJ2-7, is GAGVSQTPSNKVTEKGKYVELRCDPISGHTALYWYRQSLGQGPEFLIYFQGTGAADDSGLPNDRFFAVRPEGSVSTLKIQRTERGDSAVYLCASSLAPGGSYEQYFGPGTRLTVT.

The V call is TRBV6-1, the J call TRBJ1-1, with D maybe TRBD1 (6 bases). CDR1 MNHNS and CDR2 SASEGT come from the germline V gene. Trimming removed 4 bases from V and 0 bases from J, with 12 bases in between. The CDR3 consists of 15 residues. The CDR3 bases are TGTGCCAGCAGTGGACAGGCCGTTATGAACACTGAAGCTTTCTTT. The encoded protein is CASSGQAVMNTEAFF.

The chain has TRBV9 and TRBJ2-3, with D unclear. CDR3 length: 15 residues. Germline V CDR1 and CDR2: SGDLS, YYNGEE. Trimming pared 3 bases from V and 6 bases from J, leaving 17 bases between. CDR3: CASSAHPGTSDTQYF. CDR3 bases: TGTGCCAGCAGCGCACACCCCGGCACCAGTGATACGCAGTATTTT.

The rearrangement links TRBV6-1 to TRBJ2-1; TRBD1 matches 7 bases. V shed 1 base, J shed 4 bases, and the junction held 1 base outside the gene matches. CDR1 is MNHNS, CDR2 SASEGT, per germline. There are 14 residues in the CDR3. The CDR3 DNA sequence: TGTGCCAGCAGTGAAGACAGGGGATACAATGAGCAGTTCTTC. Translation: CASSEDRGYNEQFF.

The chain employs TRBV27 and TRBJ2-1, with 8 bases that match TRBD2. CDR3 length equals 14 residues. Germline trimming cut 4 bases from V and 2 bases from J; bases unmatched to any gene: 1. The germline CDR1 and CDR2 sequences are MNHEY and SMNVEV (reference sequence). CDR3 nucleotides: TGTGCCAGCAGTTCGCGGGGGGCCTACAATGAGCAGTTCTTC. Its translation: CASSSRGAYNEQFF.

CDR3 loop: CASSVEPLNKQYV. The CDR3 DNA follows: TGTGCCAGCAGCGTAGAGCCTTTAAACAAGCAGTACGTC. The chain links TRBV7-2 to TRBJ2-7, with D hard to call. The V end was cut by 5 bases, the J end by 8 bases, with 16 bases between. CDR3 length: 13 amino acids. The V gene's germline CDR1 is SGHTA and CDR2 FQGNSA.

This clone was seen only a few times. Other nucleotide sequences from this sample produce the same CDR3. The chain combines TRBV5-1 with TRBJ1-1, with D unclear. The CDR3 runs 13 residues. V lost 0 bases and J lost 2, with 5 bases in between. Germline V gene data show CDR1 as SGHRS and CDR2 as YFSETQ. The CDR3 nucleotides are TGCGCCAGCAGCTTGGACAGAAACACTGAAGCTTTCTTT. Its protein product is CASSLDRNTEAFF.

The chain joins TRBV4-2 to TRBJ2-1; TRBD2 agrees at 16 bases. CDR3 length equals 17 residues. The V gene's germline CDR1 is LGHNA and CDR2 YNFKEQ. V was pared by 3 bases and J by 8 bases, with 7 bases of the junction left unmatched. The CDR3 spells CASSHGTSGGAGDEQFF. For the CDR3, the DNA is TGTGCCAGCAGCCACGGGACTAGCGGGGGGGCAGGGGATGAGCAGTTCTTC.

V is TRBV25-1 and J is TRBJ2-3; 10 positions match TRBD2. With 5 bases clipped from V and 4 bases from J, the junction kept 12 bases outside the gene matches. This CDR3 is 17 amino acids long. CDR1 and CDR2 (germline): MGHDK, SYGVNS. CDR3 protein: CASSPYGTSESADTQYF. CDR3 in DNA: TGTGCCAGCAGTCCCTACGGGACTAGCGAGTCGGCAGATACGCAGTATTTT.

About this clone: This sample also contains other DNA sequences that code for the same CDR3. The chain has TRBV9 and TRBJ1-1, with 10 bases matching TRBD1. CDR1 is SGDLS, CDR2 YYNGEE, per germline. This CDR3 comprises 16 residues. The V segment lost 2 bases and the J segment 3 bases; nucleotides outside the gene matches: 7. The CDR3 protein is CASSVGDRGRDTEAFF. DNA for the CDR3: TGTGCCAGCAGCGTCGGGGACAGGGGTAGGGACACTGAAGCTTTCTTT.

This clone was recorded a few times. The gene calls are TRBV6-4 and TRBJ1-6; maybe TRBD1 (5 bases). Trimming pared 6 bases from V and 13 bases from J, leaving 19 bases between. The CDR3 consists of 14 residues. CDR1 and CDR2 (germline): MRHNA, SNTAGT. The CDR3 nucleotides read TGTGCCAGCAGACGGGACGCTGGACTCAATCCCCTCCACTTT. This translates into CASRRDAGLNPLHF.

V is TRBV7-3 and J is TRBJ2-2; D is ambiguous. Trimming left V 1 base short and J 6 bases short, with 9 bases between. Germline V gene data show CDR1 as SGHTA and CDR2 as FQGTGA. The CDR3 length is 14 residues. The CDR3 DNA is TGTGCCAGCAGCTTAAGGACCCCCGCCGGGGAGCTGTTTTTT. Its protein is CASSLRTPAGELFF. The variable domain in full, with the rest retrieved from reference TRBV7-3 and TRBJ2-2, is GAGVSQTPSNKVTEKGKYVELRCDPISGHTALYWYRQSLGQGPEFLIYFQGTGAADDSGLPNDRFFAVRPEGSVSTLKIQRTERGDSAVYLCASSLRTPAGELFFGEGSRLTVL.

V gene TRBV4-3 combines with J gene TRBJ1-2, with unresolved D. CDR1 and CDR2 (germline): LGHNA, YSLEER. V was cut by 7 bases and J by 4 bases, with 13 bases left in between. CDR3 size: 13 residues. The CDR3 spells CASIKRRFYGYTF. The CDR3 nucleotides read TGCGCCAGCATAAAAAGGAGGTTCTATGGCTACACCTTC.

This chain uses TRBV11-2 with TRBJ2-3; D gene uncertain. The germline V and J ends were trimmed by 3 bases and 0 bases, with 4 bases remaining between them. The CDR3 loop spans 13 amino acids. Germline V gene sequence: CDR1 SGHAT, CDR2 FQNNGV. CDR3 amino acids: CASSFDSTDTQYF. CDR3 nucleotide sequence: TGTGCCAGCAGCTTCGACAGCACAGATACGCAGTATTTT.

The chain uses TRBV6-6 and TRBJ2-7; maybe TRBD2 (6 bases). Germline CDR1 reads MNHNY; CDR2 reads SVGAGI (reference sequence). The CDR3 extends over 14 amino acids. Deletions cut 4 bases from V and 5 bases from J, with 15 bases between. CDR3 sequence reads: CASSSGTGIHEQYF. For the CDR3, the DNA is TGTGCCAGCAGTTCCGGGACTGGTATACACGAGCAGTACTTC.

This clone appeared a single time. The rearrangement uses TRBV7-3 and TRBJ1-2, with unresolved D. The V end lost 5 bases, the J end lost 8 bases, and 15 bases lay between the germline ends. The germline V gene has CDR1 SGHTA and CDR2 FQGTGA. The CDR3 contains 13 residues. This CDR3 is CASSPGSLRGYTF. In DNA form, the CDR3 reads TGTGCCAGCAGCCCTGGATCCCTAAGGGGCTACACCTTC.

This clone was detected only once. The rearrangement uses TRBV2 and TRBJ2-1; possible D gene TRBD1, 6 bases. The ends were cut back, 6 bases at V and 14 bases at J, with 17 bases in the middle. Germline V gene sequence: CDR1 SNHLY, CDR2 FYNNEI. This CDR3 spans 12 amino acids. The CDR3 region is CASSATGTREFF. The CDR3 nucleotides are TGTGCCAGCAGCGCCACCGGGACACGGGAGTTCTTC.

The CDR3 sequence is CSVEEGNTEAFF. DNA of the CDR3: TGCAGCGTTGAGGAGGGGAACACTGAAGCTTTCTTT. The genes are TRBV29-1 and TRBJ1-1; no clear D gene. This CDR3 region has 12 residues. V dropped 3 bases and J dropped 1 base, with 6 bases sitting between them. Germline V lookup: CDR1 SQVTM, CDR2 ANQGSEA. The full variable domain, its missing parts supplied by reference TRBV29-1 and TRBJ1-1, is SAVISQKPSRDICQRGTSLTIQCQVDSQVTMMFWYRQQPGQSLTLIATANQGSEATYESGFVIDKFPISRPNLTFSTLTVSNMSPEDSSIYLCSVEEGNTEAFFGQGTRLTVV.

The V gene is TRBV6-6, the J gene TRBJ1-6, with D tentatively TRBD1 (5 bases). Deletions cut 0 bases from V and 10 bases from J, with 13 bases between. Looked up from germline, CDR1 is MNHNY and CDR2 is SVGAGI (reference sequence). The CDR3 runs to 15 residues. The CDR3 sequence is CASSYSSGGDSPLHF. The CDR3, as DNA: TGTGCCAGCAGTTACTCGAGTGGGGGGGACTCACCCCTCCACTTT.

The V and J genes are TRBV7-6 and TRBJ1-4, with D perhaps matching TRBD1 (5 bases). Per the germline V gene, CDR1 is SGHVS and CDR2 is FNYEAQ. The V end was cut by 5 bases, the J end by 4 bases, with 14 bases between. The CDR3 covers 15 residues. The CDR3 sequence is CASSLIRADNEKLFF. DNA of the CDR3: TGTGCCAGCAGCCTTATCAGGGCGGATAATGAAAAACTGTTTTTT.

This clone has just a few counts. The CDR3 DNA reads TGTGCCAGCAGCGAGTGTCGGCGATTTGGCCATAAATACGAGCAGTACGTC. Its protein is CASSECRRFGHKYEQYV. This chain links TRBV14 with TRBJ2-7, with no clear D. The CDR3 is made up of 17 amino acids. The V gene's germline CDR1 is SGHDN and CDR2 FVKESK. V was pared by 5 bases and J by 4 bases, with 24 bases between.